Given below is one T cell receptor beta chain in context. The CDR3 runs 13 residues. The germline V gene encodes CDR1 SGHRS and CDR2 YFSETQ. V lost 5 bases and J 1 base, leaving 9 bases between the germline ends. Clones were read by immunoSEQ multiplex PCR, and TCRdb kept only the in-frame ones, dropping some. The repertoire holds 110,000 or so clones, with 85% to 90% as singletons. The data derive from a study of Tregs in tolerant kidney transplant recipients. The sequence derives from a human donor who received a combined kidney and bone marrow transplant. The chain has TRBV5-1 and TRBJ1-1; D might be TRBD1 (5 bases). Sequencing used CD4+ T cells from blood, obtained before the transplant. The CDR3 DNA sequence: TGCGCCAGCAGATCGGGGGGGAACACTGAAGCTTTCTTT. Protein product: CASRSGGNTEAFF. Supplemented by reference TRBV5-1 and TRBJ1-1, the full variable domain reads KAGVTQTPRYLIKTRGQQVTLSCSPISGHRSVSWYQQTPGQGLQFLFEYFSETQRNKGNFPGRFSGRQFSNSRSEMNVSTLELGDSALYLCASRSGGNTEAFFGQGTRLTVV.